This TCR beta chain originates from a study of T-cell memory formation after mild COVID-19 (dated by TCRdb to about 2021). The study in broad terms: Most TCR sequence clusters were specific to one of the two donors. In two donors, T-cell clones that expanded and contracted after mild COVID-19 were tracked by sequencing TCRalpha and TCRbeta repertoires over time. The cohort was made up of two young adult volunteers, one female and one male, who were previously healthy.

The sequencer listed for this sample is Illumina NovaSeq 6000. TCRalpha and TCRbeta cDNA libraries were built by 5'RACE with constant-segment primers, adding sample barcodes and unique molecular identifiers. Trizol reagent was used to extract RNA from every sample. Libraries were amplified in two PCR steps, with a second sample barcode and Illumina TruSeq adapters added in the second step. The libraries were sequenced on an Illumina NovaSeq using 2 x 150 bp paired-end reads. The authors processed their data as follows. With migec v1.2.7, reads were demultiplexed and then collapsed into UMI-guided consensus sequences. Using mixcr v2.1.11, UMI consensuses were aligned to TRA and TRB V and J templates and then assembled into clonotypes. A clonotype was counted as expanded or contracted only if both edgeR and NoisET called the change significant, with noise models trained on biological replicates. For edgeR calls, the cutoffs were a false discovery rate-adjusted p below 0.01 and a log2 fold-change threshold of 1. As an exploratory analysis of dynamics, max-normalized trajectories of the 1000 most abundant clonotypes were examined by PCA with hierarchical clustering. Separately sequenced CD4+ and CD8+ repertoires were used to assign a CD4 or CD8 phenotype to each responding clone. The public reads were reprocessed in TCRdb via fastp at Q25 and MiXCR, keeping in-frame beta chains. Merged by CDR3 protein, the rows form single entries marked with the most common genes and DNA. TCRdb's processing, not the study's, gives the V and J calls here. The sample records roughly 500,000 distinct CDR3 sequences, over 20% of which are singletons. The biggest ten clones account for roughly an eighth of the sample.

The CDR1 and CDR2 encoded by the germline V gene (reference sequence) are DFQATT and SNEGSKA. The germline V end is reduced by 6 bases and the J end by 6 bases; junction bases left unmatched: 8. From cysteine to phenylalanine, the CDR3 is 13 amino acids long. The read is trimmed to its CDR3 DNA, 39 bases read in frame from base 1. The table lists this clonotype with a few counts. It has no known antigen specificity. The record has no base qualities; no much larger clone is one base away. Ficoll-Paque density gradient centrifugation was the method used to isolate PBMCs. What the research found in general, with its limitations: Some responding clones were detected in pre-infection memory, suggesting pre-existing cross-reactive memory T cells joined the SARS-CoV-2 response. Contracting CD4+ clones appeared mostly in the CM and EM memory subsets, whereas CD8+ clones were enriched in EMRA. The study covered only two mild cases, and larger cohorts including severe cases with pre-infection samples were considered necessary. Clones contracting from day 15 to 85 had balanced CD4/CD8 phenotypes, while a second wave expanding from day 15 to 37 was biased towards CD4+. SARS-CoV-2 specificity was not confirmed for the second-wave clones peaking on day 37.

Sequences were obtained from PBMCs or a T cell subset sorted from them (not recorded which). The rearrangement joined TRBV20-1 to TRBJ2-7; TRBD1 lines up with 10 middle nucleotides. The clonotype comes from an adult woman who had mild COVID-19 (a few samples of this study predate the infection). The sample titles of this study are shuffled in the database, so cell type and time point are left out; the donor was told from shared clones. CDR3 loop: CSAEEGTGVEQYF. In nucleotides, the sequence is TGCAGTGCCGAAGAGGGGACAGGGGTCGAGCAGTACTTC.